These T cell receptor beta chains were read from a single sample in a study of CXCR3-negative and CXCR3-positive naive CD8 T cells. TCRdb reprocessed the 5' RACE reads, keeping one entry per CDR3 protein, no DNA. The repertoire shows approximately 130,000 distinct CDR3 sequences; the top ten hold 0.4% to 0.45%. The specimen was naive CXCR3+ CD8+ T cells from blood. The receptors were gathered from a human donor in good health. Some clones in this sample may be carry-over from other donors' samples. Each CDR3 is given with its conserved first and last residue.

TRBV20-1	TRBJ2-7	CSARARAGIENYEQYF
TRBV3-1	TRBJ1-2	CASSLERDRRRYGYTF
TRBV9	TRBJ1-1	CASSVGSTTEAFF
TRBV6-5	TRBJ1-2	CASFGGNGYTF
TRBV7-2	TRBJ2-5	CASSLGGGATETQYF
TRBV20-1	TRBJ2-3	CSNLQLTDTQYF
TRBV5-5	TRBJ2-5	CASSKDRYQETQYF
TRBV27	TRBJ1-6	CASSSPNSPLHF
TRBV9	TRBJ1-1	CASSVDDAAEAFF
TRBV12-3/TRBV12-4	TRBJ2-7	CASSKLAGAYEQYF
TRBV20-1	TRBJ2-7	CSARVEAEQYF
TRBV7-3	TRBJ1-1	CASSLMADPNTEAFF
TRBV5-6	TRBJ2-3	CASSIGDTDTQYF
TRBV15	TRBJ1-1	CATSAGPRNTEAFF
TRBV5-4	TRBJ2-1	CASSFWTEAYNEQFF
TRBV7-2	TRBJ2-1	CASSFGTGGWNEQFF
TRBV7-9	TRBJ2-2	CASSQQGTAGELFF
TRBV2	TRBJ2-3	CASIGITLTRGTDTQYF
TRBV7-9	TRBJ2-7	CASSFPSRGADEQYF
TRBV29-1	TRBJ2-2	CSVGRVGELFF